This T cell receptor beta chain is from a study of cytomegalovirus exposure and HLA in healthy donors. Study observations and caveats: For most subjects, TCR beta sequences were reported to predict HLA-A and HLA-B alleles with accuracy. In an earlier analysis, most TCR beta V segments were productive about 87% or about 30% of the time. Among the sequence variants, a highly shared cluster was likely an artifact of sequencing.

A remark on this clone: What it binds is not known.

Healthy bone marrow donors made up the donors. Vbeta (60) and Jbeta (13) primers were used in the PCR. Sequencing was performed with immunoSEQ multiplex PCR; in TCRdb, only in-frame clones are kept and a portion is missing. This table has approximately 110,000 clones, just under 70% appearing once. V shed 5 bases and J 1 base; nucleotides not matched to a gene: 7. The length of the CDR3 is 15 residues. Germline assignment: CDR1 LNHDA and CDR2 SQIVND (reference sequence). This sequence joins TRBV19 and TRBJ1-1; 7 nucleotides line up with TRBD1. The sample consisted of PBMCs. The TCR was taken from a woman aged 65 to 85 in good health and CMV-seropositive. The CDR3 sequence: CASSLWTGRNTEAFF. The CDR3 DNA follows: TGTGCCAGTAGTCTGTGGACAGGACGGAACACTGAAGCTTTCTTT.